This TCR beta chain was obtained from a study of CD8 T cells in acute hepatitis C reinfection. Study-wide results and caveats: Preferential TRBV04 and TRBV06 usage appeared in all groups and was not explained by the naive pool. Regardless of outcome, about a dozen public clonotypes appeared, one using V04-02/J02-02. Exact CDR3 sharing with other epitopes was rare, possibly method-limited.

Generated by immunoSEQ multiplex PCR, the TCRdb table keeps only in-frame clones and is missing some. Among approximately 41,000 clones, approximately 90% were seen once, and the ten largest hold more than 0.4%. The V end lost 4 bases, the J end lost 4 bases, and 8 bases lay between the germline ends. Germline CDR1 reads LNHDA; CDR2 reads SQIVND (reference sequence). The CDR3 loop spans 13 amino acids. Time point given: naive CD8 control sorted from an acute-time-point sample. Dead cells were excluded, and live cells stained for CD3, CD8 and CD45RO. This clone was recorded a few times. As yet, its antigen is unknown.

Sequencing was carried out using naive CD8+ T cells from PBMCs. The TCR comes from a man aged 25-40 years with chronic hepatitis C. This chain connects TRBV19 to TRBJ1-5; D unresolved. CDR3 in DNA: TGTGCCAGTAGTACGGAAGTAAATCAGCCCCAGCATTTT. This codes for CASSTEVNQPQHF.